This T cell receptor (beta chain) was retrieved from a study of blood T cell repertoires in COVID-19. About the research overall: COVID-19 samples from acute and convalescent phases originated in the United States, Italy and Spain. T cells, B-cell-depleted T cells, or PBMCs provided the cDNA or gDNA that served as material.

During active infection, Seattle patients enrolled and were then monitored through disease. The assay was immunoSEQ multiplex PCR, and TCRdb's table has in-frame clones only and misses some. Found here are approximately 140,000 clones, about 87% of them singletons; the top ten hold more than 2%. Sequenced: peripheral blood. The sequence came from a human donor with COVID-19, enrolled during active disease. The donor label of this sample is uncertain.

The CDR3 protein is CASSNRGSETQYF. As DNA, the CDR3 is TGTGCCAGCAGCAACAGGGGAAGTGAGACCCAGTACTTC. V is TRBV7-9 and J is TRBJ2-5, with 7 positions matching TRBD1. The CDR3 is 13 residues long. CDR1 is SEHNR and CDR2 is FQNEAQ in the germline V gene (reference sequence). The trim removed 5 bases at V and 5 bases at J, leaving 5 bases unmatched. The complete variable domain, with remaining parts taken from reference TRBV7-9 and TRBJ2-5, reads DTGVSQNPRHKITKRGQNVTFRCDPISEHNRLYWYRQTLGQGPEFLTYFQNEAQLEKSRLLSDRFSAERPKGSFSTLEIQRTEQGDSAMYLCASSNRGSETQYFGPGTRLLVL.